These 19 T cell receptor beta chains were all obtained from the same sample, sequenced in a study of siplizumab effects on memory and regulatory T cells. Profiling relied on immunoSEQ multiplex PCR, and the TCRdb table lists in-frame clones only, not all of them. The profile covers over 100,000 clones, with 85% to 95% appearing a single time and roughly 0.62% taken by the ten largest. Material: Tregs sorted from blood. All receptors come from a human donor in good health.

CDR3 sequence: CASSARTGSGNTIYF. The CDR3, as DNA: TGCGCCAGCAGCGCCCGTACGGGCTCTGGAAACACCATATATTTT. The chain employs TRBV5-1 and TRBJ1-3; D unresolved. V lost 4 bases and J 0 bases, leaving 11 bases between the germline ends. CDR1 is SGHRS, CDR2 YFSETQ, per germline. The CDR3 has 15 residues.

Here the CDR3 DNA reads TGTGCCAGCAGTTACAGTTATGGAAACACCATATATTTT. The encoded protein is CASSYSYGNTIYF. This chain links TRBV6-6 with TRBJ1-3; no definite D call. This CDR3 spans 13 amino acids. From germline, CDR1 is MNHNY and CDR2 SVGAGI (reference sequence). Trimming took off 2 bases at V and 3 bases at J, with 5 bases between the two ends.

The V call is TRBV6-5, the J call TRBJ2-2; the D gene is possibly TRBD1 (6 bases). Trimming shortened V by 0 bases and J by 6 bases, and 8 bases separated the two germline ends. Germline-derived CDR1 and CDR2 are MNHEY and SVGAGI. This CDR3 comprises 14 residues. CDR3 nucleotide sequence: TGTGCCAGCAGTTACTCCAGGGGCGCCGGGGAGCTGTTTTTT. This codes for CASSYSRGAGELFF.

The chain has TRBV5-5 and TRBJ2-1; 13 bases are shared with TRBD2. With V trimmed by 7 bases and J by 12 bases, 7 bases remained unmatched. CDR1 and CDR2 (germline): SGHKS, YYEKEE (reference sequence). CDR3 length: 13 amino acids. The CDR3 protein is CASRGLAGIGQFF. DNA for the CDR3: TGTGCCAGCCGGGGACTAGCGGGAATCGGGCAGTTCTTC.

The CDR3 DNA reads TGTGCCAGTTCCGCCTATGGCTACACCTTC. Amino acids: CASSAYGYTF. This chain connects TRBV19 to TRBJ1-2; D unclear. The germline CDR1 and CDR2 sequences are LNHDA and SQIVND (reference sequence). The CDR3 has 10 amino acids. Trimming removed 8 bases at V and 4 bases at J, with 5 bases between.

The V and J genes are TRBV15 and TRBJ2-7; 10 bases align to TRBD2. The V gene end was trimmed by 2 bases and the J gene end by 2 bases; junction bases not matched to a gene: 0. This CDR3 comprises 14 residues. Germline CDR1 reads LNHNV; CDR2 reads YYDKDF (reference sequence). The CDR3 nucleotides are TGTGCCACCAGCAGACTAGCGGGAGCCTACGAGCAGTACTTC. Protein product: CATSRLAGAYEQYF. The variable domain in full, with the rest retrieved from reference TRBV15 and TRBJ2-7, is DAMVIQNPRYQVTQFGKPVTLSCSQTLNHNVMYWYQQKSSQAPKLLFHYYDKDFNNEADTPDNFQSRRPNTSFCFLDIRSPGLGDTAMYLCATSRLAGAYEQYFGPGTRLTVT.

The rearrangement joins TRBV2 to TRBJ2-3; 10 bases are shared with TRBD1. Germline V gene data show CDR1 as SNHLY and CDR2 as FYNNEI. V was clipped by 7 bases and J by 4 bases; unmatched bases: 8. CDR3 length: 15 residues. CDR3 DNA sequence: TGTGCCAGCACTTCGGGACAGGGGAACTCAGATACGCAGTATTTT. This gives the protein CASTSGQGNSDTQYF.

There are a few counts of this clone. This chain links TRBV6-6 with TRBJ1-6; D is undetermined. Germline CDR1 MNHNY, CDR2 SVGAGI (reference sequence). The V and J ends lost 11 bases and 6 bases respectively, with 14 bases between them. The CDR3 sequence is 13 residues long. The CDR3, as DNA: TGTGCCGGGAGGACGGACTCTAATTCACCCCTCCACTTT. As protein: CAGRTDSNSPLHF.

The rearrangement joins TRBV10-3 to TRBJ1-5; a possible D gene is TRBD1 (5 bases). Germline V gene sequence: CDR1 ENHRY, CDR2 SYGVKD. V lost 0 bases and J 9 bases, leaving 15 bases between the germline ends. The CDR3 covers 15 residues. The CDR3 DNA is TGTGCCATCAGTGAGTCGGATGTGGGGGAAGGGCCCCAGCATTTT. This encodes CAISESDVGEGPQHF.

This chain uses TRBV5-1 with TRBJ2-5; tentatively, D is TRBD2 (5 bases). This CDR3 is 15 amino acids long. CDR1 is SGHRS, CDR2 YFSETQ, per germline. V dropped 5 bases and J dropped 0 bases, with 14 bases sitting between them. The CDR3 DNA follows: TGCGCCAGCAGACCAGACGGAGGAGACCAAGAGACCCAGTACTTC. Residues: CASRPDGGDQETQYF.

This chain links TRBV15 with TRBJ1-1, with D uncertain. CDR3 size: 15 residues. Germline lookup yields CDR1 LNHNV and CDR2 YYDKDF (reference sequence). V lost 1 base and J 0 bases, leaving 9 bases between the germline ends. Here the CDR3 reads CATSRGGVMNTEAFF. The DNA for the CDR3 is TGTGCCACCAGCAGAGGCGGGGTCATGAACACTGAAGCTTTCTTT. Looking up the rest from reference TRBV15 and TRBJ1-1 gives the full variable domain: DAMVIQNPRYQVTQFGKPVTLSCSQTLNHNVMYWYQQKSSQAPKLLFHYYDKDFNNEADTPDNFQSRRPNTSFCFLDIRSPGLGDTAMYLCATSRGGVMNTEAFFGQGTRLTVV.

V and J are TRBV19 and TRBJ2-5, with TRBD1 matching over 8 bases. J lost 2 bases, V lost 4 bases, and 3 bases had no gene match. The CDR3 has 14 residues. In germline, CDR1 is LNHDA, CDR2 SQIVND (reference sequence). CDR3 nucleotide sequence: TGTGCCAGTAGTAAGGGGACAGGACAAGAGACCCAGTACTTC. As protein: CASSKGTGQETQYF.

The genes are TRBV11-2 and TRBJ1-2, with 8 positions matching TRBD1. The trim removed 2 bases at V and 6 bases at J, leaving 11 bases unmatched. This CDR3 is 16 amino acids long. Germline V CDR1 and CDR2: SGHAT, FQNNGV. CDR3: CASSLQGALTLNGYTF. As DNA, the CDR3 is TGTGCCAGCAGCTTACAGGGGGCACTGACCCTTAATGGCTACACCTTC.

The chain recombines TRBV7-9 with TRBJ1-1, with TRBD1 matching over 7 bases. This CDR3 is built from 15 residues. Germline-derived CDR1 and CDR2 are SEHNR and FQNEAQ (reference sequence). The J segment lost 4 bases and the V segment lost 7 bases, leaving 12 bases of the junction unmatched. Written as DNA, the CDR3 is TGTGCCAGCACCCTAAGCCCGGCAGGGGGCACTGAAGCTTTCTTT. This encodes CASTLSPAGGTEAFF. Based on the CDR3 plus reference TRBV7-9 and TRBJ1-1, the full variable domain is DTGVSQNPRHKITKRGQNVTFRCDPISEHNRLYWYRQTLGQGPEFLTYFQNEAQLEKSRLLSDRFSAERPKGSFSTLEIQRTEQGDSAMYLCASTLSPAGGTEAFFGQGTRLTVV.

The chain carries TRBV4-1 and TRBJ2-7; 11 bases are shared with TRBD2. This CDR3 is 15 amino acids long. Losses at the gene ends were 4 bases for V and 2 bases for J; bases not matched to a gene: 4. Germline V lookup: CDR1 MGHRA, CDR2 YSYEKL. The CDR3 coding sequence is TGCGCCAGCAGCCGACTAGCGGGGACGCCCTACGAGCAGTACTTC. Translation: CASSRLAGTPYEQYF.

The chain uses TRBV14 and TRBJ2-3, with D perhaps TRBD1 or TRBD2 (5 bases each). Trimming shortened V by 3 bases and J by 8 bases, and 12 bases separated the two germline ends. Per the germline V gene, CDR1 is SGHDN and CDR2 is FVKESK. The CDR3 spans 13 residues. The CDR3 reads CASSQPGASTQYF. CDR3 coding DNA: TGTGCCAGCAGCCAGCCCGGGGCCTCTACGCAGTATTTT.

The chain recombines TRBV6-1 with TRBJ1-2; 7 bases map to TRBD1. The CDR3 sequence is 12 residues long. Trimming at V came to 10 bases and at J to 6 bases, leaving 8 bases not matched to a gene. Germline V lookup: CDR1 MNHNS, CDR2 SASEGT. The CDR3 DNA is TGTGCCACCATAGGACAGGTCGATGGCTACACCTTC. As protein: CATIGQVDGYTF.

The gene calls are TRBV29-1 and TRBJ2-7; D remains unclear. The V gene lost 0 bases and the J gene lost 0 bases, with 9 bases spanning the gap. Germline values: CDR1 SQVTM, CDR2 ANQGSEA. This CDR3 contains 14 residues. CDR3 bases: TGCAGCGTTGAAGACCGACGGAGCTCCTACGAGCAGTACTTC. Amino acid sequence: CSVEDRRSSYEQYF.

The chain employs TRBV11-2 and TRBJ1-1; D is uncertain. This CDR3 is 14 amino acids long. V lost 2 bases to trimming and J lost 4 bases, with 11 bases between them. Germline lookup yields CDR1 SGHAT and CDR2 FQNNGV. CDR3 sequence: CASSLSPAGTEAFF. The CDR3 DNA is TGTGCCAGCAGCTTATCTCCTGCCGGCACTGAAGCTTTCTTT.